Below, 15 T cell receptor beta chains from the same sample are listed, as sequenced in a study of blood T cell repertoires in COVID-19. The method was immunoSEQ multiplex PCR; TCRdb's version includes in-frame clones alone and lacks a portion of them. The sample lists under 20,000 clones, about 85% occurring once. Sequenced: peripheral blood. The receptors shown here come from a human donor with active COVID-19. The donor label of this sample is uncertain.

The rearrangement links TRBV7-2 to TRBJ2-5; unclear D gene. Germline CDR1 is SGHTA and CDR2 is FQGNSA. V gave up 1 base and J gave up 2 bases, with 5 bases separating them. The CDR3 sequence is 13 residues long. The CDR3 loop reads CASSLGQQETQYF. The CDR3 bases are TGTGCCAGCAGCTTAGGGCAGCAAGAGACCCAGTACTTC.

The J gene is TRBJ1-6, the V gene TRBV6-5; no definite D call. V lost 5 bases, J lost 7 bases, and 9 bases lay in between. Germline values: CDR1 MNHEY, CDR2 SVGAGI. CDR3 size: 13 residues. The CDR3 DNA reads as TGTGCCAGCAGTCCAGGCAGGAATTCACCCCTCCACTTT. It codes for CASSPGRNSPLHF.

CDR3 bases: TGTGCCAGCAGTTTATCGGCAGGTTATAATGAAAAACTGTTTTTT. Translating gives CASSLSAGYNEKLFF. This chain uses TRBV27 with TRBJ1-4; D is ambiguous. The CDR3 has 15 residues. The germline CDR1 and CDR2 sequences are MNHEY and SMNVEV (reference sequence). V was clipped by 0 bases and J by 4 bases, with 9 bases between them.

The gene calls are TRBV5-3 and TRBJ2-5, with D maybe TRBD2 (5 bases). TRBV5-3 is marked as an open reading frame, function uncertain. This CDR3 is built from 11 residues. V was shortened by 8 bases and J by 9 bases, with 14 bases between the two germline ends. CDR3 in DNA: TGTGCCAGGTTAGCGAAATGGGCCCAGTACTTC. It encodes CARLAKWAQYF.

V and J are TRBV18 and TRBJ2-5; TRBD1 might be the D (5 bases). Germline CDR1 and CDR2: KGHSH and LQKENI. The CDR3 is made up of 16 amino acids. The V and J ends lost 2 bases and 4 bases respectively, with 17 bases between them. The CDR3 bases are TGTGCCAGCTCACCATCGAGACAGCTACCAGCAGAGACCCAGTACTTC. Protein product: CASSPSRQLPAETQYF. The full variable domain, its missing parts supplied by reference TRBV18 and TRBJ2-5, is NAGVMQNPRHLVRRRGQEARLRCSPMKGHSHVYWYRQLPEEGLKFMVYLQKENIIDESGMPKERFSAEFPKEGPSILRIQQVVRGDSAAYFCASSPSRQLPAETQYFGPGTRLLVL.

The rearrangement uses TRBV14 and TRBJ2-1; 9 positions agree with TRBD2. The CDR3 contains 16 residues. V gave up 4 bases and J gave up 0 bases; unmatched junction bases: 4. Looked up from germline, CDR1 is SGHDN and CDR2 is FVKESK. In DNA form, the CDR3 reads TGTGCCAGCAGCCTGCTTAGCGGGAGCTCCTACAATGAGCAGTTCTTC. Translated, it gives CASSLLSGSSYNEQFF.

This clone was found once. V usage is TRBV10-2 and J usage is TRBJ2-7; 7 bases line up with TRBD2. CDR1 is WSHSY and CDR2 is SAAADI in the germline V gene. This CDR3 is 13 amino acids long. The ends lost 6 bases at V and 6 bases at J; junction bases unmatched: 8. DNA for the CDR3: TGCGCCAGCAGAGACGGACTAGGAAGCGAGCAGTACTTC. Amino acids: CASRDGLGSEQYF.

V is TRBV19 and J is TRBJ2-2; unclear D gene. V lost 4 bases and J 0 bases, leaving 6 bases between the germline ends. CDR1 is LNHDA and CDR2 is SQIVND in the germline V gene (reference sequence). This CDR3 comprises 14 residues. The CDR3 spells CASSTTANTGELFF. Written as DNA, the CDR3 is TGTGCCAGTAGTACCACTGCGAACACCGGGGAGCTGTTTTTT.

This chain connects TRBV7-2 to TRBJ2-7; 10 bases align to TRBD2. The CDR3 has 16 residues. Germline CDR1 and CDR2: SGHTA and FQGNSA. V dropped 5 bases and J dropped 9; count of bases not matched to a gene: 16. As DNA, the CDR3 is TGTGCCAGCAGCCCGGAGGGGGGACTAGCGACTTTGAGGCAGTACTTC. This gives the protein CASSPEGGLATLRQYF.

This chain joins TRBV6-5 and TRBJ1-4; D might be TRBD1 (5 bases). CDR3 length equals 15 residues. V dropped 7 bases and J dropped 0 bases, with 12 bases sitting between them. Germline lookup yields CDR1 MNHEY and CDR2 SVGAGI. DNA of the CDR3: TGTGCCAGCACCCGGGGGGGGGCAACTAATGAAAAACTGTTTTTT. This codes for CASTRGGATNEKLFF.

V usage is TRBV15 and J usage is TRBJ2-1; D gene uncertain. The CDR3 has 13 amino acids. Germline assignment: CDR1 LNHNV and CDR2 YYDKDF (reference sequence). Between the trimmed V and J ends, which lost 3 bases and 7 bases, there was a span of 10 bases. The CDR3, as DNA: TGTGCCACCAGCAGGCCCCTAGAGAATGAGCAGTTCTTC. Protein sequence: CATSRPLENEQFF.

The V call is TRBV30, the J call TRBJ2-7, with D perhaps matching TRBD2 (5 bases). CDR1 and CDR2 (germline): GTSNPN, SVGIG (reference sequence). V was cut by 0 bases and J by 2 bases, with 17 bases left in between. The CDR3 loop spans 16 amino acids. This CDR3 is CAWSVLGAGRAYEQYF. For the CDR3, the DNA is TGTGCCTGGAGTGTACTAGGTGCAGGTCGAGCCTACGAGCAGTACTTC. The whole variable domain, remainder taken from reference TRBV30 and TRBJ2-7, is SQTIHQWPATLVQPVGSPLSLECTVEGTSNPNLYWYRQAAGRGLQLLFYSVGIGQISSEVPQNLSASRPQDRQFILSSKKLLLSDSGFYLCAWSVLGAGRAYEQYFGPGTRLTVT.

The chain couples TRBV11-3 to TRBJ2-2, with 10 bases identical to TRBD1. The CDR3 contains 15 residues. V was pared by 3 bases and J by 5 bases, with 3 bases of the junction left unmatched. Looked up from germline, CDR1 is SGHNT and CDR2 is YENEEA. The CDR3 DNA sequence: TGTGCCAGCAGCTTTGGGACAGGGGTTACCGGGGAGCTGTTTTTT. Translated, it gives CASSFGTGVTGELFF.

V usage is TRBV18 and J usage is TRBJ2-3, with D possibly matching TRBD1 (5 bases). The length of the CDR3 is 15 residues. V lost 1 base and J lost 1, with 9 bases in between. Germline V CDR1 and CDR2: KGHSH, LQKENI. CDR3 sequence: CASSPLGAGTDTQYF. The CDR3 DNA reads as TGTGCCAGCTCACCACTTGGGGCGGGCACAGATACGCAGTATTTT.

The J gene is TRBJ2-1, the V gene TRBV5-1, with 10 bases that match TRBD2. The CDR3 consists of 15 residues. V lost 4 bases, J lost 2 bases, and 3 bases stayed unmatched. Germline values: CDR1 SGHRS, CDR2 YFSETQ. DNA of the CDR3: TGCGCCAGCAGCGCTAGCGGGAGAACCTACAATGAGCAGTTCTTC. This codes for CASSASGRTYNEQFF.